This T cell receptor (beta chain) was sequenced during a study of blood T cell repertoires in COVID-19. Sequenced by immunoSEQ multiplex PCR; TCRdb stores in-frame clones only, minus some. The sample includes 210,000 or so clones, roughly 80% of them seen just once. Germline values: CDR1 LNHDA, CDR2 SQIVND (reference sequence). This CDR3 comprises 16 residues. Trimming removed 7 bases from V and 9 bases from J; junction bases left unmatched: 14. This clone was seen a single time. V is TRBV19 and J is TRBJ2-7, with 14 bases fitting TRBD2. This TCR derives from an elderly woman with active or convalescent COVID-19. Material for sequencing was peripheral blood. In DNA, the CDR3 is TGTGCCAGTACCCCTCCTGGGACTAGCGGGAGTATCGGGCAGTACTTC. It is translated as CASTPPGTSGSIGQYF.